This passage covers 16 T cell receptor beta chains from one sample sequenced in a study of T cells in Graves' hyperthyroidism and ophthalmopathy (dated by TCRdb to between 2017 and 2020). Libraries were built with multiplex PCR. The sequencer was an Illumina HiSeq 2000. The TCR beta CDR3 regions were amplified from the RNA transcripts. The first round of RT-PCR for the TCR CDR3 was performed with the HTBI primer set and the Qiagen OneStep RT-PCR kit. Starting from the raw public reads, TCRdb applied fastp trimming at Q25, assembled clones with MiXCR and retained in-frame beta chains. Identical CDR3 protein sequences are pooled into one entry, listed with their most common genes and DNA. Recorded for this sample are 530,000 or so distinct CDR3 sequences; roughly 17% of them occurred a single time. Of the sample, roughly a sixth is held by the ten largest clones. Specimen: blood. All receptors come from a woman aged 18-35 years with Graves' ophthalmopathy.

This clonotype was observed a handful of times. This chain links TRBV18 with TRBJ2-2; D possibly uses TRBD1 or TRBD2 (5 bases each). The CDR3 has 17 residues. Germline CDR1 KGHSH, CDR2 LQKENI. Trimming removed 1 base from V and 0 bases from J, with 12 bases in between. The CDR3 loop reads CASSPLPGTSNTGELFF. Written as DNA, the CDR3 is TGTGCCAGCTCACCACTCCCAGGGACCTCGAACACCGGGGAGCTGTTTTTT. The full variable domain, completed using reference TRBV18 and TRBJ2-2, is NAGVMQNPRHLVRRRGQEARLRCSPMKGHSHVYWYRQLPEEGLKFMVYLQKENIIDESGMPKERFSAEFPKEGPSILRIQQVVRGDSAAYFCASSPLPGTSNTGELFFGEGSRLTVL.

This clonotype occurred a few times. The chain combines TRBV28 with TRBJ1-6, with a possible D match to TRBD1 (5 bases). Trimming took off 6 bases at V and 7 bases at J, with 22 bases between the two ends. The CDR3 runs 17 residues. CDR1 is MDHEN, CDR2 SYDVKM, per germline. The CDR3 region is CASSSYRGGTENSPLHF. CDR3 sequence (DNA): TGTGCCAGCAGCTCTTATAGGGGAGGGACGGAGAATTCACCCCTCCACTTT. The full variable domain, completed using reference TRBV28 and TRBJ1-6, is DVKVTQSSRYLVKRTGEKVFLECVQDMDHENMFWYRQDPGLGLRLIYFSYDVKMKEKGDIPEGYSVSREKKERFSLILESASTNQTSMYLCASSSYRGGTENSPLHFGNGTRLTVT.

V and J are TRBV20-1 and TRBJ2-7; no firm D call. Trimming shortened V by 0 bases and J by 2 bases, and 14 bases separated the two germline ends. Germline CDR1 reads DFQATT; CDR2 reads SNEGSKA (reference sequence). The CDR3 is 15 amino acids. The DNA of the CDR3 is TGCAGTGCTAGAGATACGGTCAGCGATACCTACGAGCAGTACTTC. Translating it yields CSARDTVSDTYEQYF.

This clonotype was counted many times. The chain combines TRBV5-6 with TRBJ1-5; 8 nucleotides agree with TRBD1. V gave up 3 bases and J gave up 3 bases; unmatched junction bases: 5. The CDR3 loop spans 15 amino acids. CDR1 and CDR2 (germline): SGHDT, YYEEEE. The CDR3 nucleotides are TGTGCCAGCAGCTCCTGGACAGGGTTCAATCAGCCCCAGCATTTT. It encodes CASSSWTGFNQPQHF.

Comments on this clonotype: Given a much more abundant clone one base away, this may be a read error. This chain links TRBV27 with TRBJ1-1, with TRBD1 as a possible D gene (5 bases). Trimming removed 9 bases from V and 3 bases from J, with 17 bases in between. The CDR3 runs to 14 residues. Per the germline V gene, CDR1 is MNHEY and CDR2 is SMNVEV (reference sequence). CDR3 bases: TGTGCCAGTACCTCAAGAATGGGGGACACTGAAGCTTTCTTT. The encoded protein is CASTSRMGDTEAFF.

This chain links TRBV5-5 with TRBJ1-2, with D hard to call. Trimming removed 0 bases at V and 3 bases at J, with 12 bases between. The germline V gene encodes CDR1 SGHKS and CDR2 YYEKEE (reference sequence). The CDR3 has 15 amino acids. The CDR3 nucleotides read TGTGCCAGCAGCTTGGAGTTGGGTAATCACTATGGCTACACCTTC. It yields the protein CASSLELGNHYGYTF.

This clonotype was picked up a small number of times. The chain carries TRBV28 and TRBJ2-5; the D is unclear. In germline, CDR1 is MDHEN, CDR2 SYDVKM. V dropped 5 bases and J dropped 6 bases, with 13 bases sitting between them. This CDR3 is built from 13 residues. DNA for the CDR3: TGTGCCAGCAGTCCCCCACTCTCCCAGACCCAGTACTTC. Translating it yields CASSPPLSQTQYF.

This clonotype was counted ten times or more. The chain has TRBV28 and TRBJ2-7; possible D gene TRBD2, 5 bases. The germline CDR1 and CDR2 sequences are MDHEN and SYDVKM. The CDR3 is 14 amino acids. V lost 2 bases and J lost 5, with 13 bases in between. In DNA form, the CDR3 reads TGTGCCAGCAGTTTAGCCCAGGAGGTCCACGAGCAGTACTTC. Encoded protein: CASSLAQEVHEQYF.

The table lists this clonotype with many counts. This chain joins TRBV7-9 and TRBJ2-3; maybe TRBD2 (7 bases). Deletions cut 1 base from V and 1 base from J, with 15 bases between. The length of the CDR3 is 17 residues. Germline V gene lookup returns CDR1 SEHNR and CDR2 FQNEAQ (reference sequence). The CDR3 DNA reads TGTGCCAGCAGCTTAGGCCCGGCGGGGGCGGGCACAGATACGCAGTATTTT. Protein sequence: CASSLGPAGAGTDTQYF.

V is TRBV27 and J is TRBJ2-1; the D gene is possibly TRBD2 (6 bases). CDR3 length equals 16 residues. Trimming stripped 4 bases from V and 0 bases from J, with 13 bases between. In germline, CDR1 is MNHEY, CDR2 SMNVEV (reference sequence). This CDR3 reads CASSSISGSSYNEQFF. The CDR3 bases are TGTGCCAGCAGTTCCATTAGCGGAAGCTCCTACAATGAGCAGTTCTTC.

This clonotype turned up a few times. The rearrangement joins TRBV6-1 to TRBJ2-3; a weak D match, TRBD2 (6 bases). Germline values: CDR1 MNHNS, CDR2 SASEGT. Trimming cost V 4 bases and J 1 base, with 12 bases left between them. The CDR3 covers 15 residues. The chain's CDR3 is CASSGRRDGTDTQYF. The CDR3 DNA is TGTGCCAGCAGTGGCCGGCGGGATGGCACAGATACGCAGTATTTT.

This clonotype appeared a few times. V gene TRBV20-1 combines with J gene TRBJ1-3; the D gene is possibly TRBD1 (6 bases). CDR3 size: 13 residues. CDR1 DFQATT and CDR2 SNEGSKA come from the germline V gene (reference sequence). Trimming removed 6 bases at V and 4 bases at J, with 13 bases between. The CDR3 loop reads CSALTGRGNTIYF. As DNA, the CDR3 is TGCAGTGCCCTTACAGGGAGAGGAAACACCATATATTTT.

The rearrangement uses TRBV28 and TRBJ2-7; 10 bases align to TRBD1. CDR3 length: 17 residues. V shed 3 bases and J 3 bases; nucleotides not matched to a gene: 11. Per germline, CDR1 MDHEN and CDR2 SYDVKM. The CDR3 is CASSLIGWTGGYYEQYF. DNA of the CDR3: TGTGCCAGCAGTTTGATTGGGTGGACAGGGGGTTACTACGAGCAGTACTTC.

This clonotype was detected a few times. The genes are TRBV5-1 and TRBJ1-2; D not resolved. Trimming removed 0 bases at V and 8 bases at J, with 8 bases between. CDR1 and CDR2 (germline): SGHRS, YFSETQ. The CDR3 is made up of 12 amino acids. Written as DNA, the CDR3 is TGCGCCAGCAGCTTGGACGTGCGGGGCTACACCTTC. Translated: CASSLDVRGYTF.

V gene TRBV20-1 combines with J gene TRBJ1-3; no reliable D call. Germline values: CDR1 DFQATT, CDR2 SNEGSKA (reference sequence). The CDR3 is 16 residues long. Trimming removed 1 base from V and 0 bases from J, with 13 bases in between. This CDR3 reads CSARVGGLDSGNTIYF. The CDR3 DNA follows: TGCAGTGCTAGAGTCGGAGGGTTGGACTCTGGAAACACCATATATTTT.

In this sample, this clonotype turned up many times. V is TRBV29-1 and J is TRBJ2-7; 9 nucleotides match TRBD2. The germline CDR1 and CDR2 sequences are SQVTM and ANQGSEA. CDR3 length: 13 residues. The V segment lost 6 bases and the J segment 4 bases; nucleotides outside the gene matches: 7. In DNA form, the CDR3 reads TGCAGCGTAGTGTTAGCGGGAGAGTACGAGCAGTACTTC. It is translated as CSVVLAGEYEQYF.